This TCR beta chain is from a study of metastatic and nonmetastatic thyroid tumors (dated by TCRdb to about 2020). For context, the study as a whole: Repertoires were compared across peripheral blood and tumor or nodule tissue samples from malignant and benign thyroid patients. Results the study describes overall, beyond this receptor: In both blood and tumor samples, TCR beta diversity was reported to be significantly higher in malignant tumors than in benign nodules.

Taking its sample share into account, this clone is medium-sized (0.01 to 0.1%). Its antigen target is currently unknown. Base qualities are not recorded, but no much larger clone differs from it by a single base. The library was obtained by PCR. For sequencing, an Illumina HiSeq 4000 was employed. High-throughput sequencing was used to profile the CDR3 region of the TCR beta-chain in every patient. From the authors' description of their analysis: A classifier to discriminate distant-metastatic papillary thyroid cancer patients was built from CDR3 differences across clinicopathological groups. The Shannon index was used to assess repertoire diversity, and the Morisita-Horn index was used to assess tumor-blood repertoire similarity. The public reads were run again by TCRdb, first through fastp at Q25 and then through MiXCR, and only productive beta chains were kept. The V and J calls here are based on TCRdb, not the publication. This sample holds around 25,000 clones; 20% to 30% were observed only once. Clones ranked in the top ten supply 18% of the sample.

CDR3 length: 16 amino acids, cysteine to phenylalanine. The DNA shown is the 48-base CDR3, in frame from base 1. As encoded in the germline V gene, CDR1 is MNHNS while CDR2 is SASEGT. V and J are truncated by 7 bases and 4 bases respectively, leaving an intervening sequence of 22 bases. No treatment had been received by any patient before thyroid surgery. Using T-cell receptor beta sequencing, the researchers looked back retrospectively at clinical samples from patients, gathered between about 2012 and 2019. The clonotype comes from a male donor with papillary thyroid cancer or a benign thyroid nodule (not recorded which). Some clones in this sample may be carry-over from other donors' samples. Rearrangement joined TRBV6-1 to TRBJ2-5; the D element might be TRBD1 or TRBD2, as each aligns at 5 bases. Sequencing input: blood. The DNA is TGTGCCAGCAAATTATTTGGGACCGTGGCGGTAGAGACCCAGTACTTC. It encodes CASKLFGTVAVETQYF.